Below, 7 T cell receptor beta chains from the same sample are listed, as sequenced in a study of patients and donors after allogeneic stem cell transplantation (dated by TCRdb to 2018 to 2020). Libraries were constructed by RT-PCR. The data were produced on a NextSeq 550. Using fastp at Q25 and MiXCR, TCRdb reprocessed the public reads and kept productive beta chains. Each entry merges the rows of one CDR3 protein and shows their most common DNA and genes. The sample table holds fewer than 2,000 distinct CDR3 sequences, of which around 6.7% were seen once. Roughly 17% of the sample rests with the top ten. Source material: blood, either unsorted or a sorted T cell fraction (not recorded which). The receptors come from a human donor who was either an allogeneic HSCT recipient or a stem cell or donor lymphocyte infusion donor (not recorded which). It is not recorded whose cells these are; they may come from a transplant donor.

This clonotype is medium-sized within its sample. The CDR3 sequence: CASSLGASTYEQYF. The CDR3 region has the DNA TGCGCCAGCAGCTTGGGGGCCTCTACCTACGAGCAGTACTTC. The V and J genes are TRBV5-1 and TRBJ2-7; no clear D. Looked up from germline, CDR1 is SGHRS and CDR2 is YFSETQ. Deletions cut 0 bases from V and 2 bases from J, with 9 bases between. There are 14 residues in the CDR3.

CDR3 bases: TGTGCCAGCAGTTCGACTAGCCGAAAAACCGGGGAGCTGTTTTTT. It specifies CASSSTSRKTGELFF. The chain employs TRBV2 and TRBJ2-2; 7 positions match TRBD2. Trimming at V came to 5 bases and at J to 5 bases, leaving 8 bases not matched to a gene. CDR1 and CDR2 from the germline V gene are SNHLY and FYNNEI. CDR3 length equals 15 residues.

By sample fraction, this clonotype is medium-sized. The CDR3 coding sequence is TGTGCCATCAATGCGGGAGAGTCCGCCTACGAGCAGTACTTC. Its translation: CAINAGESAYEQYF. The genes are TRBV10-3 and TRBJ2-7; TRBD2 aligns across 7 bases. Germline CDR1 and CDR2: ENHRY and SYGVKD. V shed 7 bases, J shed 2 bases, and the junction held 8 bases outside the gene matches. This CDR3 has 14 amino acids.

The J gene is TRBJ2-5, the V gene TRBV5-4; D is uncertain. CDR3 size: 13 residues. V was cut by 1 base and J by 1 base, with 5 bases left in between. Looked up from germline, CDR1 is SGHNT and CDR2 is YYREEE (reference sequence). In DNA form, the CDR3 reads TGTGCCAGCAGCTTGATAGCCCAAGAGACCCAGTACTTC. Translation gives CASSLIAQETQYF.

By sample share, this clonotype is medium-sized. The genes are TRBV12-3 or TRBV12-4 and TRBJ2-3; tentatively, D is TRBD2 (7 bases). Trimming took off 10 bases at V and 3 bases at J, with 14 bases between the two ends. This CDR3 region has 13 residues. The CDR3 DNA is TGTGCCACCCGGGGGGCTTGGACAGATACGCAGTATTTT. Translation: CATRGAWTDTQYF.

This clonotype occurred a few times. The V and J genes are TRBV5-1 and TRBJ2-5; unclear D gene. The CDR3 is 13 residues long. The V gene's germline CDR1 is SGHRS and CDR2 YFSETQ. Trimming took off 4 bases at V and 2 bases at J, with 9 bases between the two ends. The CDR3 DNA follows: TGCGCCAGCAGCACGGAAGGTCAAGAGACCCAGTACTTC. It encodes CASSTEGQETQYF.

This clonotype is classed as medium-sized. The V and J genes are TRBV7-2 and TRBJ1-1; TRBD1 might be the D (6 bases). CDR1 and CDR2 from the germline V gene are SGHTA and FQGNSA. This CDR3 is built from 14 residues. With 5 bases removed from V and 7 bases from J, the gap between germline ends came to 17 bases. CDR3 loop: CASSLTTGEIEAFF. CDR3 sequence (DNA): TGTGCCAGCAGCCTGACGACAGGAGAGATTGAAGCTTTCTTT.